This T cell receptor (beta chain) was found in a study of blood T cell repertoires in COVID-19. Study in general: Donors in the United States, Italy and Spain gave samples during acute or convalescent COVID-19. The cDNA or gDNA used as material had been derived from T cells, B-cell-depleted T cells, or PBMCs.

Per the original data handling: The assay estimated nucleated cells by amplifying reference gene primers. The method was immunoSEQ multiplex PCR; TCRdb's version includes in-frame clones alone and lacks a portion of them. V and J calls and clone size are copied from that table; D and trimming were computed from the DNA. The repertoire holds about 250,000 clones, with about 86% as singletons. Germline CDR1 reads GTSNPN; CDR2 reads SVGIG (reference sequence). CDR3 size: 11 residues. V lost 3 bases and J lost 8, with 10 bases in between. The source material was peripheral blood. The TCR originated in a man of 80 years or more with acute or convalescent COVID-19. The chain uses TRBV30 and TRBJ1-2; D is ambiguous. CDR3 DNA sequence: TGTGCCTGGAGGAAATCGGGGGGCTACACCTTC. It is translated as CAWRKSGGYTF.